Detailed here is one TCR beta chain. Its target is unknown. Assay: immunoSEQ multiplex PCR; the TCRdb copy retains only in-frame clones and omits some. The repertoire includes some 50,000 clones, approximately 64% of them detected once, and about 5% sits in the top ten. The time point was: week 47, end of study. Doses consisted of 300 ug of mutant IDH1 20-mer peptide each, paired with topical imiquimod. The data were taken from a study of a mutant IDH1 vaccine in newly diagnosed glioma. CDR3 size: 16 residues. Trimming left V 2 bases short and J 7 bases short, with 17 bases between. In germline, CDR1 is MGHDK, CDR2 SYGVNS.

The input for sequencing was peripheral blood mononuclear cells (PBMCs), taken from a glioma patient whose treatment included an IDH1 peptide vaccine. The V and J genes are TRBV25-1 and TRBJ1-4; D is undetermined. The receptor comes from a man aged 40-50 years with glioma. Some clones in this sample may be carry-over from other donors' samples. The CDR3 loop reads CASSEVRDTYSEKLFF. The DNA for the CDR3 is TGTGCCAGCAGTGAAGTCCGAGACACTTATAGTGAAAAACTGTTTTTT.